A selection of T cell receptor beta chains follows, all from one sample in a study of T cells expressing NK-cell markers. TCRdb reprocessed the 5' RACE reads and keeps a single row for each CDR3 protein, giving no DNA. Recorded for this sample: 550,000 to 600,000 distinct CDR3 sequences. Material for sequencing was blood T cells: a sorted CD56 or NKG2C T cell subset, CD4+ or CD8+ T cells, or bulk PBMC T cells (not recorded which). The receptors were sampled from a man aged 18 to 29 in good health. Each CDR3 is given with its conserved first and last residue.

cdr3_length	v_call	j_call	cdr3_aa
16	TRBV6-1	TRBJ1-6	CASSEVASSYNSPLHF
16	TRBV14	TRBJ2-3	CASSQDPGLLTDTQYF
16	TRBV5-1	TRBJ2-1	CASSLGSGRARNEQFF
14	TRBV29-1	TRBJ2-7	CSVEVAQGRYEQYF
14	TRBV30	TRBJ2-7	CAWSVRRDQPGQYF
12	TRBV7-6	TRBJ1-2	CASSPGPGDYTF
15	TRBV25-1	TRBJ2-1	CASSTSSGKYNEQFF
12	TRBV6-1	TRBJ2-3	CASGAGTSALYF
16	TRBV4-2	TRBJ1-6	CASSQDLSTGNSPLHF
18	TRBV4-1	TRBJ2-5	CASSQGRGIPTRGETQYF
15	TRBV7-8	TRBJ1-1	CASSLIISMNTEAFF
15	TRBV13	TRBJ2-7	CASSLGLGTNYEQYF
17	TRBV15	TRBJ1-2	CATSRDQIGGNSEGYTF
15	TRBV7-9	TRBJ2-1	CASSLEAGGLSEQFF
15	TRBV18	TRBJ2-5	CASSLGTGIQETQYF
13	TRBV3-1	TRBJ2-5	CASVGGLVETQYF
16	TRBV5-1	TRBJ2-3	CASSAPGGRATDTQYF
16	TRBV25-1	TRBJ2-2	CASSSGAGAGTGELFF
13	TRBV5-1	TRBJ1-1	CASTTSVNTEAFF
13	TRBV29-1	TRBJ1-5	CSASEGGNQPQHF
14	TRBV6-2/TRBV6-3	TRBJ2-5	CASSFFEGQQTQYF
16	TRBV6-5	TRBJ2-3	CASSYTSGSWTDTQYF
13	TRBV3-1	TRBJ1-2	CASSPPRGYGYTF
13	TRBV29-1	TRBJ1-1	CSVASGSGTEAFF
17	TRBV12-3/TRBV12-4	TRBJ1-3	CASSSATVLVSGNTIYF
14	TRBV5-1	TRBJ1-1	CASSPMDHNTEAFF
15	TRBV4-2	TRBJ2-2	CASSLAGESTGELFF
13	TRBV20-1	TRBJ2-3	CRWEGKDTDTQYF
15	TRBV21-1	TRBJ2-5	CASSKRGQGQETQYF
17	TRBV4-3	TRBJ2-2	CASSQDPPGDYTGELFF
17	TRBV12-3/TRBV12-4	TRBJ2-2	CASSYLAGTGYGGELFF
15	TRBV6-1	TRBJ2-3	CASSRLRASTDTQYF
15	TRBV5-1	TRBJ1-4	CASSPGTGANEKLFF
19	TRBV20-1	TRBJ2-4	CSARKRLGGKTLAKNIQYF
16	TRBV7-2	TRBJ2-1	CASNLAGLSLYNEQFF
17	TRBV4-2	TRBJ2-7	CASSPEPAMAGGYEQYF
13	TRBV6-6	TRBJ2-5	CASRQGVGETQYF
15	TRBV14	TRBJ2-2	CASSQDGGTFGELFF
17	TRBV20-1	TRBJ1-4	CSAVLTDSAIYGEKLFF
15	TRBV4-2	TRBJ2-5	CASSQDSWNDETQYF
17	TRBV21-1	TRBJ1-5	CASSKSPGRDSNQPQHF
14	TRBV7-9	TRBJ2-3	CAGRLAEATDTQYF